These T cell receptor beta chains were read from a single sample in a study of OX40 agonist ivuxolimab in advanced cancers. Assay: immunoSEQ multiplex PCR; the TCRdb copy retains only in-frame clones and omits some. This repertoire shows some 58,000 clones, roughly 80% found once; its top ten account for less than 2%. The starting material was CD4+ or CD8+ T cells sorted from blood, obtained in a trial of the OX40 agonist ivuxolimab. These receptors all come from an adult with an advanced solid tumor such as melanoma, head and neck, liver or kidney cancer. CDR3s leave out the opening cysteine and the closing phenylalanine or tryptophan.

j_call: TRBJ2-3
v_call: TRBV7-9
cdr3_aa: ASSLGASTDTQY

j_call: TRBJ1-2
v_call: TRBV18
cdr3_aa: ASSPPMSNYGYT

j_call: TRBJ1-2
v_call: TRBV5-4
cdr3_aa: ASSPAAAQSPGYT

j_call: TRBJ1-3
v_call: TRBV7-3
cdr3_aa: ASSLTPGNTIY

j_call: TRBJ2-7
v_call: TRBV2
cdr3_aa: ASSEAWTGHDEQY

j_call: TRBJ1-4
v_call: TRBV28
cdr3_aa: ASSVAGTGVEKLF

j_call: TRBJ2-1
v_call: TRBV10-3
cdr3_aa: AISATSGRAGEQF

j_call: TRBJ1-2
v_call: TRBV5-4
cdr3_aa: ASSSGTGNSRGYT

j_call: TRBJ2-7
v_call: TRBV5-4
cdr3_aa: ASSHRQGGYEQY

j_call: TRBJ1-1
v_call: TRBV18
cdr3_aa: ASSPTRNTEAF

j_call: TRBJ1-5
v_call: TRBV29-1
cdr3_aa: SVGEMSNQPQH